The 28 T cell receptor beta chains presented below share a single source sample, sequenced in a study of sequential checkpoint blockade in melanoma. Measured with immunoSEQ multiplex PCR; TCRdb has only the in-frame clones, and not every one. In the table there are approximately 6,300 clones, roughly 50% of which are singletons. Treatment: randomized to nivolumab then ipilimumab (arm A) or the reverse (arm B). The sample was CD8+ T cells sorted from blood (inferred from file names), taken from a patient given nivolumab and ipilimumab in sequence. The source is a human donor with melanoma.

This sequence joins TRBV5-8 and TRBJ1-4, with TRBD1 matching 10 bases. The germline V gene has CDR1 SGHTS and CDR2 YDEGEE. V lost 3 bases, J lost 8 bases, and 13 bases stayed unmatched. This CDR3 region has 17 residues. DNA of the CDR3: TGTGCCAGCAGCTCCCGGGACAGGGGTTTTCGGAGGGAAAAACTGTTTTTT. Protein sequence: CASSSRDRGFRREKLFF.

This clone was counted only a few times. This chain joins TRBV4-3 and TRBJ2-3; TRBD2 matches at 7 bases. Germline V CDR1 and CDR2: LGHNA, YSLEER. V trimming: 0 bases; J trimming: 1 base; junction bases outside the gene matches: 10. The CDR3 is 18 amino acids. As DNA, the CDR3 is TGCGCCAGCAGCCAAGATAAGGGAGGGTACCGGGGCACAGATACGCAGTATTTT. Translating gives CASSQDKGGYRGTDTQYF.

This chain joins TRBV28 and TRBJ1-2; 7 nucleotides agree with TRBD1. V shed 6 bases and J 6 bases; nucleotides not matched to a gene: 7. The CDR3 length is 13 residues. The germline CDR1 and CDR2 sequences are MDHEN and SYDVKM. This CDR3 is CASRPTTGDGYTF. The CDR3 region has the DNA TGTGCCAGCAGACCTACCACAGGGGATGGCTACACCTTC.

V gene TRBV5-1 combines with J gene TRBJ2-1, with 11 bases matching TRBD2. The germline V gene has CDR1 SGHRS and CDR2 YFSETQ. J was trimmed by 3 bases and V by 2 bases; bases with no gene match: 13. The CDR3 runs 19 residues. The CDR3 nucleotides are TGCGCCAGCAGCTTTACGACTTCTAGCGGGAGGCCTAACTACAATGAGCAGTTCTTC. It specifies CASSFTTSSGRPNYNEQFF.

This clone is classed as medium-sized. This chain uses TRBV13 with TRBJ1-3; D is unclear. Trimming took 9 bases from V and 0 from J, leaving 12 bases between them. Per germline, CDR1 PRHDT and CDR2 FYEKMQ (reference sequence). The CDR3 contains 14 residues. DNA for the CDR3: TGTGCCAGTAACCCGGCGGGCTCTGGAAACACCATATATTTT. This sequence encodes CASNPAGSGNTIYF.

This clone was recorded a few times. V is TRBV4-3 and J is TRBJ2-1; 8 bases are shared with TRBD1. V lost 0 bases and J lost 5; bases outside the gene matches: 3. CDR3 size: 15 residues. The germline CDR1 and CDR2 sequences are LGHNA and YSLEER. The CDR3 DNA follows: TGCGCCAGCAGCCAAGAGGACAGGGACAACAATGAGCAGTTCTTC. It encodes CASSQEDRDNNEQFF.

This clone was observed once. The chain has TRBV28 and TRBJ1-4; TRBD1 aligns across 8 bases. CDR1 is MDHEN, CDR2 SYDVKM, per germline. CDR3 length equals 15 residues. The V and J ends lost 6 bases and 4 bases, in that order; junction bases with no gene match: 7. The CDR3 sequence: CASSSGTGDNEKLFF. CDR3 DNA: TGTGCCAGCAGCTCTGGGACAGGCGATAATGAAAAACTGTTTTTT.

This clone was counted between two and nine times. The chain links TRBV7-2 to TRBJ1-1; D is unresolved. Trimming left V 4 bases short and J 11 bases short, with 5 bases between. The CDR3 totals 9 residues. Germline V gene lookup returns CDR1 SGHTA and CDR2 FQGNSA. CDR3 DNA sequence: TGTGCCAGCAGCTGGCCGGCTTTCTTT. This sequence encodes CASSWPAFF.

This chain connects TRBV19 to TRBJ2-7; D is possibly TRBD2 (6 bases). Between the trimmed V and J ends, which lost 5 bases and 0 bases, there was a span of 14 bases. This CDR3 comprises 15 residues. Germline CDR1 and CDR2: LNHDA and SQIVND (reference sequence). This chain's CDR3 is CASSFTGGSSYEQYF. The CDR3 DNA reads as TGTGCCAGTAGTTTTACCGGGGGAAGCTCCTACGAGCAGTACTTC.

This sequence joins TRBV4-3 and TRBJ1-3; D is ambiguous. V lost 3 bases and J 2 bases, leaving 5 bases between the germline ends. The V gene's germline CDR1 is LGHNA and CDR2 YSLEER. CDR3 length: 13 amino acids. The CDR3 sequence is CASSQAAGNTIYF. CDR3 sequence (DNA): TGCGCCAGCAGCCAGGCGGCTGGAAACACCATATATTTT.

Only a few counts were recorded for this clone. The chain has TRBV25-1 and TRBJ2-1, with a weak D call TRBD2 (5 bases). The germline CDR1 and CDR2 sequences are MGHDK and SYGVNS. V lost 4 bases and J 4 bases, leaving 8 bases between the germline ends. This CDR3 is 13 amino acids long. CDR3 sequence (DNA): TGTGCCAGCAGTGTCATAGCGTACAATGAGCAGTTCTTC. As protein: CASSVIAYNEQFF.

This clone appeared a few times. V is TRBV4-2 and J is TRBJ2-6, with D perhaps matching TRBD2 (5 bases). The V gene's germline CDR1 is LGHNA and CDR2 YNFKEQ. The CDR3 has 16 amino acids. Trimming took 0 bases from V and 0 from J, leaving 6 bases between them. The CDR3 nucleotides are TGTGCCAGCAGCCAAGATGCGGGCTCTGGGGCCAACGTCCTGACTTTC. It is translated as CASSQDAGSGANVLTF.

In DNA, the CDR3 is TGTGCCAGCAGCTCTATGACAGGGGGACAGACAGATACGCAGTATTTT. Protein product: CASSSMTGGQTDTQYF. The chain recombines TRBV7-9 with TRBJ2-3, with TRBD1 matching over 9 bases. The V segment lost 4 bases and the J segment 3 bases; nucleotides outside the gene matches: 8. CDR3 length: 16 residues. Germline V lookup: CDR1 SEHNR, CDR2 FQNEAQ (reference sequence).

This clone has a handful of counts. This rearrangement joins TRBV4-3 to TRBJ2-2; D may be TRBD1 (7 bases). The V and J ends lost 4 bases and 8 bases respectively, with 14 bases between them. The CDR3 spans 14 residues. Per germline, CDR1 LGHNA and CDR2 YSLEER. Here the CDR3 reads CASSPGGSGGELFF. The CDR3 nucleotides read TGCGCCAGCAGCCCAGGGGGGAGTGGTGGGGAGCTGTTTTTT.

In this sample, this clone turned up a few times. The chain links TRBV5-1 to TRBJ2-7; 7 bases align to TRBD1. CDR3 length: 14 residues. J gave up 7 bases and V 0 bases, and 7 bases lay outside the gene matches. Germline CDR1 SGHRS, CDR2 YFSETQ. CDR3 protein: CASSLGQGRGEQYF. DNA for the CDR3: TGCGCCAGCAGCTTGGGACAGGGTCGGGGAGAGCAGTACTTC.

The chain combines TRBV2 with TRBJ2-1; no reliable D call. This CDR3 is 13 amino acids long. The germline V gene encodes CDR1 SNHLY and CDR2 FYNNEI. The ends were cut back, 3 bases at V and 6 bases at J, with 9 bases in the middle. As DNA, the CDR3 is TGTGCCAGCAGTGATTTGCGTTCCAATGAGCAGTTCTTC. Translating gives CASSDLRSNEQFF.

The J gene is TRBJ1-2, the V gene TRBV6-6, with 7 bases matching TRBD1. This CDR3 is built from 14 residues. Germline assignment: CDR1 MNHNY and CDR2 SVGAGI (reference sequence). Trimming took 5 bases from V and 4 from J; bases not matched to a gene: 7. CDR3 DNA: TGTGCCAGCAGTCCTACAGGGGAGGTCTATGGCTACACCTTC. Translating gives CASSPTGEVYGYTF.

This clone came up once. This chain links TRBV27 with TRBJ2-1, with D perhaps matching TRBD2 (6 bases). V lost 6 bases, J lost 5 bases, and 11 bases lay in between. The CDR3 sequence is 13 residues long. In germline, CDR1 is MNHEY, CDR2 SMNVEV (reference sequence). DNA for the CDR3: TGTGCCAGCAGGCCGGGACTTAACAATGAGCAGTTCTTC. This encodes CASRPGLNNEQFF.

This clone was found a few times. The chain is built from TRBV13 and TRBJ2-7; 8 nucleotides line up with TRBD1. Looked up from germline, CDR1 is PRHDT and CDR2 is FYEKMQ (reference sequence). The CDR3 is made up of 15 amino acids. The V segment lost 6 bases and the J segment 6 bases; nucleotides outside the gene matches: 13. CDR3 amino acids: CASSLYPGQAFEQYF. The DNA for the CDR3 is TGTGCCAGCAGTTTATACCCGGGACAGGCCTTCGAGCAGTACTTC.

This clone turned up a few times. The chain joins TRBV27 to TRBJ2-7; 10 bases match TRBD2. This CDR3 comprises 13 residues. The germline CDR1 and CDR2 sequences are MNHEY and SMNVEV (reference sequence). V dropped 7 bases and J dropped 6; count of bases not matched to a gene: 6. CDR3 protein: CASTQAGGLEQYF. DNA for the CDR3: TGTGCCAGCACTCAAGCGGGGGGGCTCGAGCAGTACTTC.

The CDR3 protein is CASSIGVAGAFETQYF. The CDR3 DNA is TGTGCCAGTAGTATAGGGGTAGCGGGAGCTTTTGAGACCCAGTACTTC. The chain links TRBV19 to TRBJ2-5, with 9 bases aligning to TRBD2. Losses at the gene ends were 1 base for V and 5 bases for J; bases not matched to a gene: 8. The CDR3 totals 16 residues. The V gene's germline CDR1 is LNHDA and CDR2 SQIVND (reference sequence).

The chain's CDR3 is CASRTSGVSYNEQFF. The CDR3 nucleotides read TGTGCCAGCAGGACTAGCGGGGTCTCCTACAATGAGCAGTTCTTC. The chain combines TRBV14 with TRBJ2-1; 11 bases fit TRBD2. This CDR3 comprises 15 residues. The germline V gene has CDR1 SGHDN and CDR2 FVKESK. Losses at the gene ends were 6 bases for V and 0 bases for J; bases not matched to a gene: 1.

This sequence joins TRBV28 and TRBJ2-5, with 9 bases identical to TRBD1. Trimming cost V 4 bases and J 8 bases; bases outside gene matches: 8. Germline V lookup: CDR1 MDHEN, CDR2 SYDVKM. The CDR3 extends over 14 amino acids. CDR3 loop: CASSYTGTGSTQYF. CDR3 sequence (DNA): TGTGCCAGCAGTTATACCGGGACAGGGAGTACCCAGTACTTC.

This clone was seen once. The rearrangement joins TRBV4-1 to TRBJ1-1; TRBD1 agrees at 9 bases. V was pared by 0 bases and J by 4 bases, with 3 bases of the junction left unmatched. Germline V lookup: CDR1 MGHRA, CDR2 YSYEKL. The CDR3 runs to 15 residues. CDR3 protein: CASSQETGGLTEAFF. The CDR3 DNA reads TGCGCCAGCAGCCAAGAAACAGGGGGCCTCACTGAAGCTTTCTTT.

The CDR3 is CASSQLGGRETQYF. The CDR3 region has the DNA TGTGCCAGCAGCCAACTCGGTGGGAGAGAGACCCAGTACTTC. The chain joins TRBV14 to TRBJ2-5; D is perhaps TRBD2 (5 bases). Per germline, CDR1 SGHDN and CDR2 FVKESK. This CDR3 has 14 amino acids. Trimming took off 2 bases at V and 4 bases at J, with 11 bases between the two ends.

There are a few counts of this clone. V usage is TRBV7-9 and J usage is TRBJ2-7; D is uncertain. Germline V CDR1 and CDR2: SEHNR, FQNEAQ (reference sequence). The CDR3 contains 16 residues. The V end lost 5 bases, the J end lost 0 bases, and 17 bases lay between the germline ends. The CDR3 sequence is CASSQEAALGSYEQYF. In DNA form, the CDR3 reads TGTGCCAGCAGCCAAGAGGCAGCGCTAGGCTCCTACGAGCAGTACTTC.

The chain's CDR3 is CASSEEGENYGYTF. In DNA, the CDR3 is TGTGCCAGCAGTGAAGAGGGGGAGAACTATGGCTACACCTTC. The chain has TRBV6-4 and TRBJ1-2, with D perhaps matching TRBD1 (6 bases). The CDR3 has 14 residues. The germline gives CDR1 MRHNA, CDR2 SNTAGT. The V gene lost 3 bases and the J gene lost 2 bases, with 10 bases spanning the gap.

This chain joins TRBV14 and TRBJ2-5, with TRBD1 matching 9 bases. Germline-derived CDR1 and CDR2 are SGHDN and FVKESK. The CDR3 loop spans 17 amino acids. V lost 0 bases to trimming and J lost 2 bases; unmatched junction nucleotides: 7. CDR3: CASSQDVPGQGQETQYF. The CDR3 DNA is TGTGCCAGCAGCCAAGATGTCCCGGGACAGGGACAAGAGACCCAGTACTTC.